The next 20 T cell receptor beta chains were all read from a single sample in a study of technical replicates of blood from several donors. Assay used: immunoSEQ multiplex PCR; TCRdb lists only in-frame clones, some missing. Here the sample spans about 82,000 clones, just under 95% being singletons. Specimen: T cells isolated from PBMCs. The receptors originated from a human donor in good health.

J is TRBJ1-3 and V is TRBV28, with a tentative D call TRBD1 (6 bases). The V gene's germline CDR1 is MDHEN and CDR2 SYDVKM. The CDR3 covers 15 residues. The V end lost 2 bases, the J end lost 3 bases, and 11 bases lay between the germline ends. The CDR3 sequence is CASSLGQLYGNTIYF. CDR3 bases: TGTGCCAGCAGTTTAGGACAGCTCTATGGAAACACCATATATTTT.

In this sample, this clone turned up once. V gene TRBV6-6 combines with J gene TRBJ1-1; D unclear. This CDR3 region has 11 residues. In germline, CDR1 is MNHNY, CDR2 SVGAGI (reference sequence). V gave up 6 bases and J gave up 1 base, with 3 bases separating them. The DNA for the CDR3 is TGTGCCAGCAGACAGAACACTGAAGCTTTCTTT. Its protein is CASRQNTEAFF.

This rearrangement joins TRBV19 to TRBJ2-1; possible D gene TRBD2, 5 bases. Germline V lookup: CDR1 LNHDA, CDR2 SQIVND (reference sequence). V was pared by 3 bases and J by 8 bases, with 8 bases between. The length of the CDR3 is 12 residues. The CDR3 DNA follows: TGTGCCAGTAGTATTGTGGGAGATGAGCAGTTCTTC. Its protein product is CASSIVGDEQFF.

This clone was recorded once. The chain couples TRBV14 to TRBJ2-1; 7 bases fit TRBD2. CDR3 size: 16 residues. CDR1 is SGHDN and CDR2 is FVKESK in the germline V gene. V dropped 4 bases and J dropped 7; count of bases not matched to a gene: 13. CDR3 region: CASSPRQPMGGNEQFF. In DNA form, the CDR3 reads TGTGCCAGCAGCCCAAGACAACCCATGGGAGGGAATGAGCAGTTCTTC.

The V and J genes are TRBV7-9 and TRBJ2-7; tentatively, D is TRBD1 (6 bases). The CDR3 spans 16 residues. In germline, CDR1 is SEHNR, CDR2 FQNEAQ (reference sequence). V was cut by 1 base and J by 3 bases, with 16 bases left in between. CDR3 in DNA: TGTGCCAGCAGCTTAGTCACAGGGAAGGGTCGCTACGAGCAGTACTTC. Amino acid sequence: CASSLVTGKGRYEQYF. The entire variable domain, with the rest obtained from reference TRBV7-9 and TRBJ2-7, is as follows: DTGVSQNPRHKITKRGQNVTFRCDPISEHNRLYWYRQTLGQGPEFLTYFQNEAQLEKSRLLSDRFSAERPKGSFSTLEIQRTEQGDSAMYLCASSLVTGKGRYEQYFGPGTRLTVT.

CDR3 amino acids: CASSLGPLDSGSYEQYF. CDR3 DNA: TGTGCCAGCAGCTTAGGGCCCTTGGACAGTGGCTCCTACGAGCAGTACTTC. This sequence joins TRBV7-6 and TRBJ2-7; perhaps TRBD1 as D (6 bases). V gave up 1 base and J gave up 0 bases, with 16 bases separating them. The CDR3 spans 17 residues. Germline CDR1 reads SGHVS; CDR2 reads FNYEAQ.

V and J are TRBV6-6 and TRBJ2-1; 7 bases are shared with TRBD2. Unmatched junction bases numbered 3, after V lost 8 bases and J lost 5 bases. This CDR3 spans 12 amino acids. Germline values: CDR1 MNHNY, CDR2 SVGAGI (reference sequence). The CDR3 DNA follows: TGTGCCAGCGAGCGGGGCCACAATGAGCAGTTCTTC. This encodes CASERGHNEQFF.

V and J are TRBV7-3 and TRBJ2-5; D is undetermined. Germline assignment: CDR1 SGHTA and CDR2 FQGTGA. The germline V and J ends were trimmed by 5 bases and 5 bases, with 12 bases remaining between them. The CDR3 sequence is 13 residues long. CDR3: CASSPNNQETQYF. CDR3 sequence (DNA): TGTGCCAGCAGCCCCAATAATCAGGAGACCCAGTACTTC.

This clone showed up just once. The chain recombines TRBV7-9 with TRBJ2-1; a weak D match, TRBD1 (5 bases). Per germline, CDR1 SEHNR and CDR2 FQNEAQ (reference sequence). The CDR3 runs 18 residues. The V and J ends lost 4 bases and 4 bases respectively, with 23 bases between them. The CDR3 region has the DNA TGTGCCAGCAGCTCACACTCAGGCACAGGTGGATCTTACAATGAGCAGTTCTTC. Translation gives CASSSHSGTGGSYNEQFF. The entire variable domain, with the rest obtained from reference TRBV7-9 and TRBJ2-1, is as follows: DTGVSQNPRHKITKRGQNVTFRCDPISEHNRLYWYRQTLGQGPEFLTYFQNEAQLEKSRLLSDRFSAERPKGSFSTLEIQRTEQGDSAMYLCASSSHSGTGGSYNEQFFGPGTRLTVL.

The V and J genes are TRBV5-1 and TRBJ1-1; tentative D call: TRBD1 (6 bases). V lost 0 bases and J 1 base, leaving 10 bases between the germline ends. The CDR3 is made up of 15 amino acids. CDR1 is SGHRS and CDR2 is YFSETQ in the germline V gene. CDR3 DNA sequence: TGCGCCAGCAGCTTGGCTCCACAGGGGAACACTGAAGCTTTCTTT. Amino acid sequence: CASSLAPQGNTEAFF.

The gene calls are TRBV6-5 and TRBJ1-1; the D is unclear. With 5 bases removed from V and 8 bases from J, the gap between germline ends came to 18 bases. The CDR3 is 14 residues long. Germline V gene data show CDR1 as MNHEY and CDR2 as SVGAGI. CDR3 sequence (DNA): TGTGCCAGCAGTCACTACGCAGGATCGGGGGAAGCTTTCTTT. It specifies CASSHYAGSGEAFF.

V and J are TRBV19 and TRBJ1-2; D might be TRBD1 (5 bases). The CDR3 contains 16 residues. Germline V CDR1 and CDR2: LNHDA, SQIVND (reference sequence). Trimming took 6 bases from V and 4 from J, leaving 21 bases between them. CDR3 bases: TGTGCCAGTAGCGCCGCCCGGGGGACGGTCGGCTATGGCTACACCTTC. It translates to CASSAARGTVGYGYTF.

CDR3 coding DNA: TGTGCCAGCCAAGGGAGCACTGAAGCTTTCTTT. Its protein product is CASQGSTEAFF. V usage is TRBV6-5 and J usage is TRBJ1-1; D unclear. The V end lost 8 bases, the J end lost 4 bases, and 8 bases lay between the germline ends. This CDR3 is built from 11 residues. Germline assignment: CDR1 MNHEY and CDR2 SVGAGI.

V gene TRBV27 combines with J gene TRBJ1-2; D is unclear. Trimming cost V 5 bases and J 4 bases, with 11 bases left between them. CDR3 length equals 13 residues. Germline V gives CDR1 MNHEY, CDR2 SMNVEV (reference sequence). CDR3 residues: CASSPHRLYGYTF. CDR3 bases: TGTGCCAGCAGTCCCCACCGACTCTATGGCTACACCTTC.

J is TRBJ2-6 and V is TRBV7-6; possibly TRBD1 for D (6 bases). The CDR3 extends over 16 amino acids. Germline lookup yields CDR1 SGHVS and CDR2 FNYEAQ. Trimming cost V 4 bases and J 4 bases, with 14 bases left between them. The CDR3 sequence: CASSSTGSLGANVLTF. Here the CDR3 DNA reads TGTGCCAGCAGCTCAACAGGGTCTCTAGGGGCCAACGTCCTGACTTTC.

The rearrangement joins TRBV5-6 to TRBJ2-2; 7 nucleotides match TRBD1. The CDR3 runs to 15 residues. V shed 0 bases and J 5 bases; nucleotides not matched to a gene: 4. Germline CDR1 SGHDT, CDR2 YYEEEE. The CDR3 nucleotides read TGTGCCAGCAGCTTGGGACAGGGTGTGACCGGGGAGCTGTTTTTT. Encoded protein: CASSLGQGVTGELFF.

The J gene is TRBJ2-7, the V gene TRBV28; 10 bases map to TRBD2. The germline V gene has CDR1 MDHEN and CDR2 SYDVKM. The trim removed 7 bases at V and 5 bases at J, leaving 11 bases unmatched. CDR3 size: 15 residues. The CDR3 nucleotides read TGTGCCAGCACCCTATCACTAGCGGGAAGGAACGAGCAGTACTTC. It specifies CASTLSLAGRNEQYF.

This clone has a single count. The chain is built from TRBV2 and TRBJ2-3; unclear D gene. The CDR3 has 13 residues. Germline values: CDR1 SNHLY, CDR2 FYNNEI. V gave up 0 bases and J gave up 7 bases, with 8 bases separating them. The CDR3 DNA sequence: TGTGCCAGCAGTGAAGCGACTCCTTATACGCAGTATTTT. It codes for CASSEATPYTQYF.

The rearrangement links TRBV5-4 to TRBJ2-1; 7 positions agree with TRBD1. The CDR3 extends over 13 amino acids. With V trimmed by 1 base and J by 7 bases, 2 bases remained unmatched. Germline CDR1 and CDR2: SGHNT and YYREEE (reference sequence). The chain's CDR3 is CASSLQGVNEQFF. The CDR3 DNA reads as TGTGCCAGCAGCTTGCAGGGGGTAAATGAGCAGTTCTTC.

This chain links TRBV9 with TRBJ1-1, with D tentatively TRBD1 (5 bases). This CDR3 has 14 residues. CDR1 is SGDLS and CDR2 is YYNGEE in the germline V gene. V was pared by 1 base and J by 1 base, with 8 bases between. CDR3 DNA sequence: TGTGCCAGCAGCGTATCCGGGGGGAACACTGAAGCTTTCTTT. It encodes CASSVSGGNTEAFF.